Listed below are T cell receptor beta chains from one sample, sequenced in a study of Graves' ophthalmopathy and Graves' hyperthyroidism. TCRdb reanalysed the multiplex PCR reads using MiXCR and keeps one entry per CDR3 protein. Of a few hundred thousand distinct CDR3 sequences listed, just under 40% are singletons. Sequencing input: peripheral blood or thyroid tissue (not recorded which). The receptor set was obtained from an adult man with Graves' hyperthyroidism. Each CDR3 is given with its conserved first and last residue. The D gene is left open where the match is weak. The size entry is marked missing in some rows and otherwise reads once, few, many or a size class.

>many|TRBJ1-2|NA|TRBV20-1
CSAREPGYRSYGYTF
TGCAGTGCTAGAGAGCCAGGGTACAGGTCCTATGGCTACACCTTC
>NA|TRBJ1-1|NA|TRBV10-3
CAISEPDRNTEAFF
TGTGCCATCAGTGAGCCTGACAGGAACACTGAAGCTTTCTTT
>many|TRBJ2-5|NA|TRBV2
CVSTRNQETQYF
TGTGTCAGCACCAGGAACCAAGAGACCCAGTACTTC
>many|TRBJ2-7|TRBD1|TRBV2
CASRNTGTGNYEQYF
TGTGCCAGCAGGAACACCGGGACAGGAAACTACGAGCAGTACTTC
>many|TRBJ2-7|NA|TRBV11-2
CASSFVGRDYEQYF
TGTGCCAGCAGCTTCGTTGGCAGGGACTACGAGCAGTACTTC
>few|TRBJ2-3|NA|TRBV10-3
CAISEKYTDTQYF
TGTGCCATCAGTGAAAAATACACAGATACGCAGTATTTT
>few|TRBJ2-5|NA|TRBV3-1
CASSLERVGVGETQYF
TGTGCCAGCAGCCTAGAACGAGTAGGGGTTGGAGAGACCCAGTACTTC
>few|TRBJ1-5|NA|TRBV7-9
CASSPSPSNQPQHF
TGTGCCAGCAGCCCTTCCCCGAGCAATCAGCCCCAGCATTTT
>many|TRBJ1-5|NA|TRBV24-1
CATSAGGNQPQHF
TGTGCCACCAGTGCTGGGGGCAATCAGCCCCAGCATTTT
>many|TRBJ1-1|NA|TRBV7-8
CASSLRAGLNTEAFF
TGTGCCAGCAGCCTAAGGGCAGGACTGAACACTGAAGCTTTCTTT
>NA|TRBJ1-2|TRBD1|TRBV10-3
CAISDPTGSHGYTF
TGTGCCATCAGTGACCCGACAGGGTCCCATGGCTACACCTTC
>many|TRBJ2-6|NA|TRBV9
CASSVGRSGANVLTF
TGTGCCAGCAGCGTGGGTAGGTCTGGGGCCAACGTCCTGACTTTC
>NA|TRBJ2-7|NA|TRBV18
CASSPSDYEQYF
TGTGCCAGCTCACCTAGTGACTACGAGCAGTACTTC
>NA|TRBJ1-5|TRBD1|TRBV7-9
CASWAGGQPQHF
TGTGCCAGCTGGGCAGGGGGTCAGCCCCAGCATTTT
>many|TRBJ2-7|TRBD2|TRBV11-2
CASSFTSGGLSYEQYF
TGTGCCAGCAGCTTCACTAGCGGGGGATTGTCCTACGAGCAGTACTTC
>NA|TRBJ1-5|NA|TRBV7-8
CASSLDRISNQPQHF
TGTGCCAGCAGCTTAGATCGGATTAGCAATCAGCCCCAGCATTTT
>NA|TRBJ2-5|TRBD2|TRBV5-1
CASSRGGSGLGGIETQYF
TGCGCCAGCAGCAGAGGTGGTAGCGGGCTAGGAGGTATCGAGACCCAGTACTTC
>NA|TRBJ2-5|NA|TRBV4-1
CASSQDDATLYQETQCF
TGCGCCAGCAGCCAAGATGATGCGACACTATACCAAGAGACCCAGTGCTTC
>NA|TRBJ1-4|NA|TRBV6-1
CASSYSGFDSSPNEKLFF
TGTGCCAGCAGTTACTCGGGATTCGACAGCTCCCCTAATGAAAAACTGTTTTTT
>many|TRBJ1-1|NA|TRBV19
CASSTDRWAEAFF
TGTGCCAGTAGTACCGACAGGTGGGCTGAAGCTTTCTTT
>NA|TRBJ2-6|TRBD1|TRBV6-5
CASSTTGNSGANVLTF
TGTGCCAGCAGTACGACAGGGAACTCTGGGGCCAACGTCCTGACTTTC
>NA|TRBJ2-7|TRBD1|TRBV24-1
CASSKLGQEGTYEQYF
TGTGCCAGCAGCAAGCTGGGACAGGAAGGTACCTACGAGCAGTACTTC
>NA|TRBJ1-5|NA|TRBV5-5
CANSLDGNQPQHF
TGTGCCAACAGCTTGGATGGCAATCAGCCCCAGCATTTT
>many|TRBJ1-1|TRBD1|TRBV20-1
CSAEGDRMNTEAFF
TGCAGTGCTGAGGGGGACAGAATGAACACTGAAGCTTTCTTT
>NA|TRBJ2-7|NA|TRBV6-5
CASALDGTYEQYF
TGTGCCAGCGCCCTCGACGGAACCTACGAGCAGTACTTC
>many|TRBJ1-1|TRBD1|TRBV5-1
CASSFGQGGLNTEAFF
TGCGCCAGCAGCTTCGGACAGGGGGGTTTGAACACTGAAGCTTTCTTT
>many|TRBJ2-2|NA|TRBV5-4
CASSLPSGELFF
TGTGCCAGCAGCCTCCCGAGCGGGGAGCTGTTTTTT
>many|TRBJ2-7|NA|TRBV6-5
CASSPTLTRSEQYF
TGTGCCAGCAGTCCGACACTCACGAGGTCCGAGCAGTACTTC
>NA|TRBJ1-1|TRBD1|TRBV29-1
CSVAYRGTDEAFF
TGCAGCGTCGCTTACAGGGGCACCGATGAAGCTTTCTTT
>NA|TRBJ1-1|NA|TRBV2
CASRGDRTDTEAFF
TGTGCCAGCAGAGGGGATCGGACAGACACTGAAGCTTTCTTT
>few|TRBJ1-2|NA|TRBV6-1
CASSEERYPSYGYTF
TGTGCCAGCAGTGAAGAAAGGTATCCTAGCTATGGCTACACCTTC
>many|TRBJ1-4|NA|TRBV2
CASRADRLSTNEKLFF
TGTGCCAGCAGAGCCGATAGACTGTCAACTAATGAAAAACTGTTTTTT
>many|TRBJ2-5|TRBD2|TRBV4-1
CASGLAGAETQYF
TGCGCCAGCGGACTAGCGGGGGCAGAGACCCAGTACTTC